The subject of this entry is one T cell receptor beta chain. Its specificity is not known. The CDR3 runs 14 residues. With 2 bases removed from V and 2 bases from J, the gap between germline ends came to 8 bases. Germline CDR1 MNHNY, CDR2 SVGAGI (reference sequence). The data derive from a study of T cells in pancreatic ductal adenocarcinoma. Selected pancreatic ductal adenocarcinoma patients had undergone surgery without neoadjuvant therapy. Study-wide results and limits: Compared with tumor, blood showed more total productive templates and 6.5 to 10-fold more clonotypes. Mean clonality was approximately 0.1 in tumors and 0.065 to 0.075 in blood, not significantly different.

Method: immunoSEQ multiplex PCR; TCRdb's copy keeps in-frame clones and lacks some. The sample lists about 29,000 clones, more than 90% occurring once. The receptor's source is a human donor with pancreatic ductal adenocarcinoma. Sequencing was done on a sample of PBMCs. The chain carries TRBV6-6 and TRBJ2-3; D uncertain. The CDR3: CASSYSGFTDTQYF. The CDR3, as DNA: TGTGCCAGCAGTTACAGTGGTTTCACAGATACGCAGTATTTT.